This entry describes one T cell receptor (beta chain). The CDR3 is made up of 15 amino acids. V gave up 2 bases and J gave up 2 bases; unmatched junction bases: 5. CDR1 and CDR2 from the germline V gene are SGHVS and FQNEAQ. A multiplex PCR was run with 60 Vbeta primers and 13 Jbeta primers. The protocol was immunoSEQ multiplex PCR, while the TCRdb copy is restricted to in-frame clones and leaves out a portion. The data contain about 85,000 clones, roughly 80% of them singletons. The sample comes from a study of cytomegalovirus exposure and HLA in healthy donors. The gene calls are TRBV7-8 and TRBJ1-2; 7 bases line up with TRBD1. The TCR originated in a man aged 50 to 60 in good health and CMV-seropositive. Sequencing was performed on PBMCs. CDR3 protein: CASSLNRGANYGYTF. Written as DNA, the CDR3 is TGTGCCAGCAGCTTAAACAGGGGAGCCAACTATGGCTACACCTTC.